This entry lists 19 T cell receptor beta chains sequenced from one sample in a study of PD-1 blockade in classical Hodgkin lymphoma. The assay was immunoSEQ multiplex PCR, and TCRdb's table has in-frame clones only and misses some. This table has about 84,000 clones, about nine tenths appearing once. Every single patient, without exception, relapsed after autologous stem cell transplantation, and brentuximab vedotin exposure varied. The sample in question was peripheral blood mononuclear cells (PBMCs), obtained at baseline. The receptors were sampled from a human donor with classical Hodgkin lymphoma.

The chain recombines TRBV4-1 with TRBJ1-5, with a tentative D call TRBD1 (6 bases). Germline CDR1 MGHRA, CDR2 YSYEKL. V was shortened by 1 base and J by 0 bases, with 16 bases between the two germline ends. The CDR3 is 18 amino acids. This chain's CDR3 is CASSQGLTGDYSNQPQHF. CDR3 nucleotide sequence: TGCGCCAGCAGCCAAGGGCTGACAGGAGATTATAGCAATCAGCCCCAGCATTTT.

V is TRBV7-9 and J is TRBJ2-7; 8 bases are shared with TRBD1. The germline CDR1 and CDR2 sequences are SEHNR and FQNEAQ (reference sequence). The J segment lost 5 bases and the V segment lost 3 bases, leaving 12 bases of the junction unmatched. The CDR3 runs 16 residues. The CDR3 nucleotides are TGTGCCAGCAGCTTTATGTTAGGGACAGGACCCCACGAGCAGTACTTC. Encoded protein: CASSFMLGTGPHEQYF.

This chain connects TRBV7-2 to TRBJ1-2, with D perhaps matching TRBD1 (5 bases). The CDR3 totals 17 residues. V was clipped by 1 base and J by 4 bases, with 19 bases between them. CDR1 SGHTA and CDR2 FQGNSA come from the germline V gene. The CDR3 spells CASSLEFQGRGPYGYTF. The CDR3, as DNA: TGTGCCAGCAGCTTAGAGTTTCAGGGTAGGGGACCCTATGGCTACACCTTC.

The CDR3 sequence: CASSVSDYYEQYF. CDR3 DNA: TGTGCCAGCAGCGTATCGGACTACTACGAGCAGTACTTC. V and J are TRBV13 and TRBJ2-7, with D tentatively TRBD2 (6 bases). This CDR3 region has 13 residues. Germline V gene lookup returns CDR1 PRHDT and CDR2 FYEKMQ (reference sequence). V lost 5 bases and J 3 bases, leaving 11 bases between the germline ends.

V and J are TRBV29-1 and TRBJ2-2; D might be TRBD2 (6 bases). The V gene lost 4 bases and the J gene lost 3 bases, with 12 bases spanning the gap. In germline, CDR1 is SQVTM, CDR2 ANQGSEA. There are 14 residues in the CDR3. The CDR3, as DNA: TGCAGCGTTGGAACCGGGAGTGACACCGGGGAGCTGTTTTTT. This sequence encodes CSVGTGSDTGELFF.

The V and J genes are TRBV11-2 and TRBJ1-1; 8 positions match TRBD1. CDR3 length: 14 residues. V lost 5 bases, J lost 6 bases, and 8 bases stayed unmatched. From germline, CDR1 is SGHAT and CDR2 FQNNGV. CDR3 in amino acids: CASSLRTGRAEAFF. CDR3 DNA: TGTGCCAGCAGCCTCCGGACAGGGCGGGCTGAAGCTTTCTTT.

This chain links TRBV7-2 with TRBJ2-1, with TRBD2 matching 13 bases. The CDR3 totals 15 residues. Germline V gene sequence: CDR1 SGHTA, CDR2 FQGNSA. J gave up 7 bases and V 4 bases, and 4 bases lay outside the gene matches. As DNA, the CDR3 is TGTGCCAGCAGCTCCCGACTAGCGGGAGGAAATGAGCAGTTCTTC. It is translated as CASSSRLAGGNEQFF.

In DNA form, the CDR3 reads TGTGCCAGCAGTTATGGTCCCAGGGGTTACCAGTACTTC. Protein product: CASSYGPRGYQYF. V is TRBV6-5 and J is TRBJ2-5, with a tentative D call TRBD1 (6 bases). CDR3 length equals 13 residues. Germline V gives CDR1 MNHEY, CDR2 SVGAGI. The V and J ends lost 3 bases and 10 bases respectively, with 15 bases between them.

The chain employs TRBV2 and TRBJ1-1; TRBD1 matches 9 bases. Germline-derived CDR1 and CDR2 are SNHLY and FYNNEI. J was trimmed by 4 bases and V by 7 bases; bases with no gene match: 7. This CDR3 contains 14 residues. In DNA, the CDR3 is TGTGCCAGCAACCAGGGACAGGGAGGCACTGAAGCTTTCTTT. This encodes CASNQGQGGTEAFF.

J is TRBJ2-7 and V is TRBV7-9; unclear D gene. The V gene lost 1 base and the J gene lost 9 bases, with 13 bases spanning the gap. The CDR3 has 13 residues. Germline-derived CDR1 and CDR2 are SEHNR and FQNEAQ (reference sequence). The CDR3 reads CASSLDLTHAQYF. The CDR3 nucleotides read TGTGCCAGCAGCTTAGACCTTACGCACGCGCAGTACTTC.

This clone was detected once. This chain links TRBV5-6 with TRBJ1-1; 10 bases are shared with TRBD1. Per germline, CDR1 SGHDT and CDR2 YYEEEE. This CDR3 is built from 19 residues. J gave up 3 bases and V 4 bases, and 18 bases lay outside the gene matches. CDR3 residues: CASSPTGGAILTKDTEAFF. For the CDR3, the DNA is TGTGCCAGCAGCCCGACAGGGGGCGCGATCCTGACGAAGGACACTGAAGCTTTCTTT.

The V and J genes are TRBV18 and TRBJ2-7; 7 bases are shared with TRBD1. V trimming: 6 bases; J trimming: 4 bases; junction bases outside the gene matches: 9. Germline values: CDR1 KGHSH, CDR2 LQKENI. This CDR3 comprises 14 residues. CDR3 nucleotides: TGTGCCAGCTCCACCGGGACAGTCATTTACGAGCAGTACTTC. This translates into CASSTGTVIYEQYF.

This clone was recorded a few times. CDR3 residues: CASSPANYEQYF. The CDR3 nucleotides are TGTGCCAGCAGCCCCGCCAACTACGAGCAGTACTTC. The V and J genes are TRBV14 and TRBJ2-7; D unresolved. CDR1 and CDR2 (germline): SGHDN, FVKESK. V gave up 4 bases and J gave up 3 bases, with 7 bases separating them. The CDR3 spans 12 residues.

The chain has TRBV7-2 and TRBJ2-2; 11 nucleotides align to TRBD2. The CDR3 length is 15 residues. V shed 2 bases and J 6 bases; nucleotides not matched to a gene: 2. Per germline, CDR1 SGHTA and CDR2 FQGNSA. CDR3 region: CASSLTSGSSGELFF. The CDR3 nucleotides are TGTGCCAGCAGCTTAACTAGCGGGAGTTCCGGGGAGCTGTTTTTT.

CDR3 nucleotides: TGTGCCAGCAGCGCTAGGACGGAGCGTGCCACTGAAGCTTTCTTT. Protein: CASSARTERATEAFF. The chain combines TRBV9 with TRBJ1-1; no clear D gene. The V end was cut by 3 bases, the J end by 4 bases, with 16 bases between. The CDR3 loop spans 15 amino acids. Germline V gives CDR1 SGDLS, CDR2 YYNGEE.

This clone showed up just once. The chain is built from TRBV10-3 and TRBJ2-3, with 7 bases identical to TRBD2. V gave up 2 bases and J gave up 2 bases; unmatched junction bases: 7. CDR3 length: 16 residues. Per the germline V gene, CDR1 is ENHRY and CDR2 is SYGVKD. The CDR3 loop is CAISESGLAVTDTQYF. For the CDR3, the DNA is TGTGCCATCAGTGAGAGCGGGCTAGCGGTCACAGATACGCAGTATTTT.

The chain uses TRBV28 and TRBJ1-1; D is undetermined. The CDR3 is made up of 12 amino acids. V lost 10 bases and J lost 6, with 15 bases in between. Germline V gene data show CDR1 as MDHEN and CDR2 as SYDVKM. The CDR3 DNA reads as TGTGCCACCAAAAGGTCTACGGCTGAAGCTTTCTTT. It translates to CATKRSTAEAFF.

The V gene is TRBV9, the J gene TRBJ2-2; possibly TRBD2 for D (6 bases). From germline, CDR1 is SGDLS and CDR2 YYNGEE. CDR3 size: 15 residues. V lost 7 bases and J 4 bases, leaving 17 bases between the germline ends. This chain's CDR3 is CASRVSGAGTGELFF. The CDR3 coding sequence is TGTGCCAGCCGGGTATCGGGAGCGGGCACCGGGGAGCTGTTTTTT.

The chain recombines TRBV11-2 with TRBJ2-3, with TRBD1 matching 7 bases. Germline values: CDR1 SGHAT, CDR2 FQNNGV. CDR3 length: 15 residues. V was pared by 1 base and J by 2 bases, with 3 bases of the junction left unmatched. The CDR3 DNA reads TGTGCCAGCAGCTTAGTACAGGGGTCCACAGATACGCAGTATTTT. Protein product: CASSLVQGSTDTQYF.